This T cell receptor beta chain came from a study of blood T cell repertoires in COVID-19. Sequencing was performed with immunoSEQ multiplex PCR; in TCRdb, only in-frame clones are kept and a portion is missing. The sample has around 39,000 clones, 80% to 90% seen once; the top ten hold 4.5% to 6.5%. The germline V gene has CDR1 ENHRY and CDR2 SYGVKD. This CDR3 comprises 12 residues. V trimming: 6 bases; J trimming: 3 bases; junction bases outside the gene matches: 1. Sequencing was done on a sample of peripheral blood. This sequence joins TRBV10-3 and TRBJ2-5, with TRBD1 matching 7 bases. The source of this sequence is a man in his forties or fifties with active COVID-19. The CDR3 DNA reads TGTGCCATCAGAGACAGGGAAGAGACCCAGTACTTC. Translation gives CAIRDREETQYF.